This T cell receptor beta chain is drawn from a study of blood T cells in healthy people across ages. Notes on the study in general: Naive T cell percentage by flow cytometry tracked strongly with beta diversity. The diversity estimates, figures obtained from one million T cells, were considered underestimates. CMV status of donors was not determined, possibly confounding expanded clonotype changes.

Whenever a sample was processed, at least 7 million PBMCs were isolated. Combining a sample-barcoded 5' primer with a J-beta primer mix, a second PCR ran for roughly 7 to 11 cycles. A single record per CDR3 protein comes from TCRdb applying MiXCR to the 5' RACE reads. The table shows over 1.5 million distinct CDR3 sequences, with around 50% occurring only once. A note on this clonotype: The antigen remains unidentified.

Trimming took 4 bases from V and 5 from J, leaving 9 bases between them. The CDR3 spans 11 residues. CDR1 is DFQATT, CDR2 SNEGSKA, per germline (reference sequence). This receptor was obtained from a middle-aged woman in good health. This rearrangement joins TRBV20-1 to TRBJ2-7; D not resolved. The specimen was blood. CDR3 protein: CSATIQNEQYF. In nucleotides, the CDR3 is TGCAGTGCTACTATACAAAACGAGCAGTACTTC.